The entry below describes one TCR beta chain. The entry originates in a study of blood T cell repertoires in COVID-19. Study information: Both acute and convalescent COVID-19 samples were obtained from the United States, Italy and Spain. From T cells, B-cell-depleted T cells, or PBMCs came the material, which was cDNA or gDNA.

The protocol was immunoSEQ multiplex PCR, while the TCRdb copy is restricted to in-frame clones and leaves out a portion. The sample has roughly 150,000 clones; around four fifths are singletons. The source material was peripheral blood. The sequence came from a woman aged 65 to 85 who had recovered from COVID-19.

The CDR3 DNA reads as TGTGCCAGCAGCTTAGAGCGCGGCTCCTACGAGCAGTACTTC. Translating it yields CASSLERGSYEQYF. This chain connects TRBV7-2 to TRBJ2-7; D is undetermined. Germline CDR1 is SGHTA and CDR2 is FQGNSA. The CDR3 loop spans 14 amino acids. Trimming took 1 base from V and 0 from J, leaving 7 bases between them. Drawing the rest from reference TRBV7-2 and TRBJ2-7, the complete variable domain is GAGVSQSPSNKVTEKGKDVELRCDPISGHTALYWYRQSLGQGLEFLIYFQGNSAPDKSGLPSDRFSAERTGGSVSTLTIQRTQQEDSAVYLCASSLERGSYEQYFGPGTRLTVT.